This entry describes one TCR beta chain. This specimen comes from a study of blood T cell repertoires in COVID-19. Study at large: In each case, the material was cDNA or gDNA derived from T cells, B-cell-depleted T cells, or PBMCs.

The CDR3 is 18 residues long. V shed 3 bases and J 0 bases; nucleotides not matched to a gene: 5. Per the germline V gene, CDR1 is SGHAT and CDR2 is FQNNGV. Only in-frame clones appear in the TCRdb table, and some are missing; sequencing was by immunoSEQ multiplex PCR. The repertoire holds approximately 310,000 clones, with 80% to 90% as singletons. The material sequenced was PBMCs or T cells enriched from blood (not recorded which). The TCR was taken from a man aged 30-40 years who had recovered from COVID-19. J is TRBJ2-3 and V is TRBV11-2, with TRBD2 identical over 14 bases. The CDR3 DNA sequence: TGTGCCAGCAGCTTGGGACTAGCGGGGGAAAGGAGCACAGATACGCAGTATTTT. Protein: CASSLGLAGERSTDTQYF.